Included here is one T cell receptor beta chain sequence, with context. Method: immunoSEQ multiplex PCR; TCRdb's copy keeps in-frame clones and lacks some. This sample has 220,000 or so clones, with more than 85% found just once. This entry is derived from a study of blood T cell repertoires in COVID-19. The CDR3 runs 13 residues. V was shortened by 5 bases and J by 5 bases, with 10 bases between the two germline ends. This rearrangement joins TRBV12-3 or TRBV12-4 to TRBJ1-5; tentatively, D is TRBD1 (5 bases). This TCR was recovered from a man aged 60-69 years with COVID-19, enrolled during active disease. Sequencing used peripheral blood. Here the CDR3 DNA reads TGTGCCAGCAGTCTGACAGCCCATCAGCCCCAGCATTTT. It translates to CASSLTAHQPQHF.